This entry lists 5 T cell receptor beta chains sequenced from one sample in a study of blood T cell repertoires in COVID-19. Profiled with immunoSEQ multiplex PCR; TCRdb holds only in-frame clones, not every one. This sample has about 34,000 clones, with roughly 92% found just once. Sequenced material: peripheral blood. These receptor sequences come from a human donor in a cohort sampled during active COVID-19.

This clone was recorded only once. This rearrangement joins TRBV30 to TRBJ1-5, with a weak D call TRBD1 (6 bases). Germline lookup yields CDR1 GTSNPN and CDR2 SVGIG (reference sequence). Trimming took 2 bases from V and 3 from J, leaving 14 bases between them. This CDR3 is 15 amino acids long. The CDR3 region is CAWSPTDRDNQPQHF. CDR3 nucleotide sequence: TGTGCCTGGAGTCCTACGGACAGAGACAATCAGCCCCAGCATTTT.

The chain has TRBV11-2 and TRBJ2-1; 11 bases line up with TRBD2. V was clipped by 5 bases and J by 4 bases; unmatched bases: 7. CDR3 length: 16 residues. Germline-derived CDR1 and CDR2 are SGHAT and FQNNGV. The CDR3 DNA is TGTGCCAGCAGCATTAGCGGGGGGGCTATTTACAATGAGCAGTTCTTC. This encodes CASSISGGAIYNEQFF.

Comment on this clone: One junction end does not reproduce the germline sequence, and a read error may be involved. The gene calls are TRBV11-1 and TRBJ2-2, with TRBD2 identical over 12 bases. The CDR3 sequence is 15 residues long. CDR1 is SGHAT and CDR2 is FQDESV in the germline V gene (reference sequence). Here the CDR3 reads CASSLAGGTPGELFF. CDR3 nucleotides: TGTGCCAGCAGCCTAGCGGGGGGGACCCCCGGGGAGCTGTTTTTT.

The chain uses TRBV2 and TRBJ2-1; 9 nucleotides align to TRBD2. Germline lookup yields CDR1 SNHLY and CDR2 FYNNEI. After removal of 3 bases from V and 3 bases from J, the junction contained 3 bases not matched to a gene. The CDR3 has 15 residues. CDR3 nucleotides: TGTGCCAGCAGTGAGGAAGCGGGGGGCTACAATGAGCAGTTCTTC. This encodes CASSEEAGGYNEQFF.

The chain joins TRBV2 to TRBJ1-6; no definite D call. Per germline, CDR1 SNHLY and CDR2 FYNNEI. Trimming pared 7 bases from V and 5 bases from J, leaving 9 bases between. The CDR3 has 13 residues. This chain's CDR3 is CASKQRNNSPLHF. The CDR3 coding sequence is TGTGCCAGCAAGCAGCGAAATAATTCACCCCTCCACTTT. The variable domain in full, with the rest retrieved from reference TRBV2 and TRBJ1-6, is EPEVTQTPSHQVTQMGQEVILRCVPISNHLYFYWYRQILGQKVEFLVSFYNNEISEKSEIFDDQFSVERPDGSNFTLKIRSTKLEDSAMYFCASKQRNNSPLHFGNGTRLTVT.